The source of this T cell receptor beta chain is a study of cytomegalovirus exposure and HLA in healthy donors. At collection, donors were nominally healthy, but unrecorded immune exposures were probable. Broader study findings: The investigators catalogued 164 TCR beta chains as cytomegalovirus-associated. Exclusion applied to some V segments, including TRBV6-2 and TRBV6-3, as they were indistinguishable.

PCR primers comprised 60 Vbeta and 13 Jbeta primers. How the authors handled the data: Some 11 million shared chains were among the about 80 million unique TCR beta chains that a later analysis counted. Libraries were prepared by immunoSEQ multiplex PCR; TCRdb keeps only in-frame clonotypes and omits some of them. V and J calls and clone size are as listed in that table; D and trimming were resolved from the DNA. The repertoire holds about 140,000 clones, approximately 71% seen once, with roughly a tenth in the top ten. In regard to this clone: Its antigen is as yet unknown.

The V and J ends lost 5 bases and 2 bases, in that order; junction bases with no gene match: 6. From germline, CDR1 is SGHAT and CDR2 FQNNGV. The length of the CDR3 is 15 residues. Material for sequencing was PBMCs. This rearrangement joins TRBV11-2 to TRBJ1-5, with 7 bases matching TRBD1. The TCR was taken from a man aged 30 to 39 in good health and CMV-seropositive. The CDR3: CASSINTGGNQPQHF. CDR3 coding DNA: TGTGCCAGCAGCATCAACACAGGGGGCAATCAGCCCCAGCATTTT.